The rows below give T cell receptor beta chains drawn from one sample of a study of high-grade serous ovarian cancer treatment subgroups. This table comes from immunoSEQ multiplex PCR, and its TCRdb copy is limited to in-frame clones, with some not included. The data hold about 7,600 clones, with roughly three quarters observed a single time. The sequencing input was tumor tissue. These receptors all come from a human donor with high-grade serous ovarian cancer. Each CDR3 is given with its conserved first and last residue. The order of the fields is J gene, V gene, CDR3 length, D gene, clone size, CDR3 DNA, CDR3 protein. The D gene is left open where the match is weak. Size is omitted from some rows. Given values are once, few, many or a class for expanded clones.

J gene: TRBJ1-4; V gene: TRBV7-9; CDR3 length: 14; D gene: -; clone size: -; CDR3 DNA: TGTGCCAGCAGCCGCCAGGGCCAGAATGAAAAACTGTTTTTT; CDR3 protein: CASSRQGQNEKLFF
J gene: TRBJ1-6; V gene: TRBV6-1; CDR3 length: 14; D gene: -; clone size: -; CDR3 DNA: TGTGCCACCACATCGGGCCATTATAATTCACCCCTCCACTTT; CDR3 protein: CATTSGHYNSPLHF
J gene: TRBJ2-7; V gene: TRBV5-5; CDR3 length: 14; D gene: TRBD2; clone size: -; CDR3 DNA: TGTGCCAGCACCTCTAGCGGGAGCTCCTACGAGCAGTACTTC; CDR3 protein: CASTSSGSSYEQYF
J gene: TRBJ2-7; V gene: TRBV7-2; CDR3 length: 15; D gene: TRBD2; clone size: -; CDR3 DNA: TGTGCCAGCAGCTTACCCGGGACTAGAAACTACGAGCAGTACTTC; CDR3 protein: CASSLPGTRNYEQYF
J gene: TRBJ2-3; V gene: TRBV29-1; CDR3 length: 14; D gene: TRBD2; clone size: -; CDR3 DNA: TGCAGCGCCAGCGGGGGGGCCAGGGCAGATACGCAGTATTTT; CDR3 protein: CSASGGARADTQYF
J gene: TRBJ2-7; V gene: TRBV6-6; CDR3 length: 15; D gene: -; clone size: -; CDR3 DNA: TGTGCCAGCAGAGACGAAGCTCACGGATACTACGAGCAGTACTTC; CDR3 protein: CASRDEAHGYYEQYF
J gene: TRBJ2-7; V gene: TRBV7-6; CDR3 length: 15; D gene: -; clone size: -; CDR3 DNA: TGTGCCAGCAGGGACACTAGTGGGGAAAGATACGAGCAGTACTTC; CDR3 protein: CASRDTSGERYEQYF
J gene: TRBJ2-1; V gene: TRBV5-4; CDR3 length: 13; D gene: -; clone size: -; CDR3 DNA: TGTGCCAGCAGCGGGCCACCTTACAATGAGCAGTTCTTC; CDR3 protein: CASSGPPYNEQFF
J gene: TRBJ2-7; V gene: TRBV20-1; CDR3 length: 11; D gene: -; clone size: -; CDR3 DNA: TGCAGACTTGACGTGGACTACGAGCAGTACTTC; CDR3 protein: CRLDVDYEQYF
J gene: TRBJ2-1; V gene: TRBV7-9; CDR3 length: 16; D gene: -; clone size: -; CDR3 DNA: TGTGCCAGCAGCCCTCCGTGGCGGGAAAAGGGGGATGAGCAGTTCTTC; CDR3 protein: CASSPPWREKGDEQFF
J gene: TRBJ2-7; V gene: TRBV7-2; CDR3 length: 13; D gene: -; clone size: -; CDR3 DNA: TGTGCCAGCAGCCAGCGATCGGAGTACGAGCAGTACTTC; CDR3 protein: CASSQRSEYEQYF
J gene: TRBJ2-5; V gene: TRBV4-1; CDR3 length: 13; D gene: -; clone size: -; CDR3 DNA: TGCGCCAGCAGCCTGGTTTCACAAGAGACCCAGTACTTC; CDR3 protein: CASSLVSQETQYF
J gene: TRBJ2-1; V gene: TRBV7-9; CDR3 length: 15; D gene: -; clone size: -; CDR3 DNA: TGTGCCAGCAGCTTGGGTGTAGACAGCTCCAATGAGCAGTTCTTC; CDR3 protein: CASSLGVDSSNEQFF
J gene: TRBJ2-1; V gene: TRBV2; CDR3 length: 14; D gene: TRBD1; clone size: -; CDR3 DNA: TGTGCCAGCAGTAAGGGACAGGGCTACAATGAGCAGTTCTTC; CDR3 protein: CASSKGQGYNEQFF
J gene: TRBJ2-3; V gene: TRBV7-6; CDR3 length: 14; D gene: -; clone size: -; CDR3 DNA: TGTGCCAGCAGCGTTTTCACAGAGGCGGATACGCAGTATTTT; CDR3 protein: CASSVFTEADTQYF
J gene: TRBJ1-2; V gene: TRBV11-1; CDR3 length: 15; D gene: -; clone size: few; CDR3 DNA: TGTGCCAGCAGCTTTCTAACAGGGAATAACTATGGCTACACCTTC; CDR3 protein: CASSFLTGNNYGYTF
J gene: TRBJ2-5; V gene: TRBV2; CDR3 length: 12; D gene: -; clone size: once; CDR3 DNA: TGTGCCAGCAACAGAGAGGGGGAGACCCAGTACTTC; CDR3 protein: CASNREGETQYF
J gene: TRBJ1-6; V gene: TRBV7-9; CDR3 length: 14; D gene: TRBD1; clone size: once; CDR3 DNA: TGTGCCAGCAGCTCACAGGGGGCGGAATCAGCCCTCCACTTT; CDR3 protein: CASSSQGAESALHF
J gene: TRBJ1-4; V gene: TRBV15; CDR3 length: 14; D gene: TRBD1; clone size: -; CDR3 DNA: TGTGCCACCAGCCGGGGACAGGCTAATGAAAAACTGTTTTTT; CDR3 protein: CATSRGQANEKLFF
J gene: TRBJ1-6; V gene: TRBV2; CDR3 length: 14; D gene: -; clone size: -; CDR3 DNA: TGTGCCAGCAGGACAGGAGTGGGTAATTCACCCCTCCACTTT; CDR3 protein: CASRTGVGNSPLHF
J gene: TRBJ1-4; V gene: TRBV28; CDR3 length: 16; D gene: TRBD1; clone size: -; CDR3 DNA: TGTGCCAGCAGTTCCCCCCACAGGGGAACTAATGAAAAACTGTTTTTT; CDR3 protein: CASSSPHRGTNEKLFF
J gene: TRBJ1-6; V gene: TRBV19; CDR3 length: 12; D gene: TRBD1; clone size: -; CDR3 DNA: TGTGCCACCGGACAGGGCAATTCACCCCTCCACTTT; CDR3 protein: CATGQGNSPLHF
J gene: TRBJ2-7; V gene: TRBV28; CDR3 length: 13; D gene: -; clone size: -; CDR3 DNA: TGTGCCAGCAGTTTTGGGGGGCGCTACGAGCAGTACTTC; CDR3 protein: CASSFGGRYEQYF
J gene: TRBJ2-1; V gene: TRBV15; CDR3 length: 15; D gene: TRBD2; clone size: once; CDR3 DNA: TGTGCCACCAGCAGAGCTAGCGGGAACTACAATGAGCAGTTCTTC; CDR3 protein: CATSRASGNYNEQFF
J gene: TRBJ2-7; V gene: TRBV9; CDR3 length: 14; D gene: -; clone size: -; CDR3 DNA: TGTGCCAGCAGCCCAGCCGATCCAACCTACGAGCAGTACTTC; CDR3 protein: CASSPADPTYEQYF
J gene: TRBJ2-2; V gene: TRBV2; CDR3 length: 15; D gene: TRBD2; clone size: -; CDR3 DNA: TGTGCCAGCCGTAGACTAGCGGCGAACACCGGGGAGCTGTTTTTT; CDR3 protein: CASRRLAANTGELFF
J gene: TRBJ2-5; V gene: TRBV7-9; CDR3 length: 13; D gene: -; clone size: -; CDR3 DNA: TGTGCCAGCAGCCCTCTGTACCAAGAGACCCAGTACTTC; CDR3 protein: CASSPLYQETQYF
J gene: TRBJ2-5; V gene: TRBV7-9; CDR3 length: 16; D gene: TRBD2; clone size: -; CDR3 DNA: TGTGCCAGCAGCTTACGGGGGGGACGGATTGAAGAGACCCAGTACTTC; CDR3 protein: CASSLRGGRIEETQYF
J gene: TRBJ1-1; V gene: TRBV5-5; CDR3 length: 14; D gene: -; clone size: -; CDR3 DNA: TGTGCCAGCAGCTGGACAGAGATGAACACTGAAGCTTTCTTT; CDR3 protein: CASSWTEMNTEAFF
J gene: TRBJ2-7; V gene: TRBV7-6; CDR3 length: 13; D gene: -; clone size: -; CDR3 DNA: TGTGCCAGCAGCTTAGAATTGGGGTACGAGCAGTACTTC; CDR3 protein: CASSLELGYEQYF
J gene: TRBJ2-5; V gene: TRBV5-1; CDR3 length: 13; D gene: -; clone size: -; CDR3 DNA: TGCGCCAGCACCCTGACAGTGAAAGAGACCCAGTACTTC; CDR3 protein: CASTLTVKETQYF
J gene: TRBJ2-2; V gene: TRBV5-1; CDR3 length: 14; D gene: TRBD2; clone size: -; CDR3 DNA: TGCGCCAGCAGACTAGCGTTACGGACCGGGGAGCTGTTTTTT; CDR3 protein: CASRLALRTGELFF
J gene: TRBJ1-2; V gene: TRBV6-6; CDR3 length: 14; D gene: -; clone size: -; CDR3 DNA: TGTGCCAGCTCCTCGGAGGGGGAGGTCTATGGCTACACCTTC; CDR3 protein: CASSSEGEVYGYTF
J gene: TRBJ2-7; V gene: TRBV28; CDR3 length: 16; D gene: TRBD1; clone size: -; CDR3 DNA: TGTGCCAGCAGTTCTAGGCCGGGACAGGGGGCCTACGAGCAGTACTTC; CDR3 protein: CASSSRPGQGAYEQYF
J gene: TRBJ2-1; V gene: TRBV5-6; CDR3 length: 14; D gene: -; clone size: -; CDR3 DNA: TGTGCCAGCAGCTTGGGAGGCAGCTACAATGAGCAGTTCTTC; CDR3 protein: CASSLGGSYNEQFF